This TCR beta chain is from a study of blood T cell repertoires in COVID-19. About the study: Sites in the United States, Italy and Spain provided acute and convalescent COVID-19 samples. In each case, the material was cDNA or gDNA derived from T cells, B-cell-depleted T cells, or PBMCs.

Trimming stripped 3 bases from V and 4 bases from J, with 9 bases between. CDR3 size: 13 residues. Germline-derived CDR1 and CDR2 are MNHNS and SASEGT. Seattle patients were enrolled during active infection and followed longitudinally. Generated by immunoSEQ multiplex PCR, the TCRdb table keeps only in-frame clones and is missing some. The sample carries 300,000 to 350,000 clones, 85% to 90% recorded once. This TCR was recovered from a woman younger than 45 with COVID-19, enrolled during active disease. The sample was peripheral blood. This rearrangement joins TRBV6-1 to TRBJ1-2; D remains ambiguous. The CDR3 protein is CASSELEIYGYTF. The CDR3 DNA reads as TGTGCCAGCAGTGAGTTGGAGATCTATGGCTACACCTTC.